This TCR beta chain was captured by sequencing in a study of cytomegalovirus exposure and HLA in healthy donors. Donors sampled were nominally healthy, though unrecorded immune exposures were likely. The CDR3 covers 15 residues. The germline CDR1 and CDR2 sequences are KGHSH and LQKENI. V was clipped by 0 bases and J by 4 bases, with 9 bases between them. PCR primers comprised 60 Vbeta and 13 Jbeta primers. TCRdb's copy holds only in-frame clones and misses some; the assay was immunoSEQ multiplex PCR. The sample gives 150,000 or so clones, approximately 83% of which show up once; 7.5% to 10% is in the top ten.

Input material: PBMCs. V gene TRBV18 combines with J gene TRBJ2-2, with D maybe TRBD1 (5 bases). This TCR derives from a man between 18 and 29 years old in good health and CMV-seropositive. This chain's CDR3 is CASSPPGRGTGELFF. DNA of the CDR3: TGTGCCAGCTCACCACCGGGAAGGGGCACCGGGGAGCTGTTTTTT. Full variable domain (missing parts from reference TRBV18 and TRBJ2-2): NAGVMQNPRHLVRRRGQEARLRCSPMKGHSHVYWYRQLPEEGLKFMVYLQKENIIDESGMPKERFSAEFPKEGPSILRIQQVVRGDSAAYFCASSPPGRGTGELFFGEGSRLTVL.